Listed below are T cell receptor beta chains from one sample, sequenced in a study of metastatic and nonmetastatic thyroid tumors. TCRdb re-clonotyped the PCR reads via MiXCR. The sample shows about 24,000 clones, roughly a fifth of them seen only once. Material: blood. The receptors come from a female donor with papillary thyroid cancer or a benign thyroid nodule (not recorded which). Some clones in this sample may be carry-over from other donors' samples. CDR3s include the opening cysteine and the closing phenylalanine or tryptophan. D genes are given only for firm matches. Where a row states a size, it is once, few, many or the class of an expanded clone; other rows omit it.

TRBJ2-3	TRBV24-1	TRBD2	many	CATSDLGTSGGADTQYF	TGTGCCACCAGTGACCTGGGGACTAGCGGGGGTGCAGATACGCAGTATTTT
TRBJ2-1	TRBV20-1	TRBD2	many	CSAINPGRAGDEQFF	TGCAGTGCAATTAACCCGGGACGAGCGGGAGATGAGCAGTTCTTC
TRBJ2-3	TRBV20-1	TRBD2	medium-sized	CSAMGLAETSTDTQYF	TGCAGTGCTATGGGACTAGCGGAGACTAGCACAGATACGCAGTATTTT
TRBJ2-7	TRBV2	.	.	CASKAGAYEQYF	TGTGCCAGCAAGGCAGGGGCCTACGAGCAGTACTTC
TRBJ2-7	TRBV11-2	TRBD1	.	CASRQQGKGSYEQYF	TGTGCCAGCAGACAACAGGGGAAGGGCTCCTACGAGCAGTACTTC
TRBJ1-2	TRBV6-1	.	few	CASSERPVAIYGYTF	TGTGCCAGCAGTGAACGCCCGGTAGCCATCTATGGCTACACCTTC
TRBJ2-3	TRBV10-3	.	few	CAIIKERETSDTQYF	TGTGCCATCATCAAAGAGCGCGAGACCTCAGATACGCAGTATTTT
TRBJ2-7	TRBV6-2/TRBV6-3	.	.	CASSYYWPVEQYF	TGTGCCAGCAGTTACTATTGGCCGGTCGAGCAGTACTTC
TRBJ2-7	TRBV11-3	.	many	CASSPRGEGGYEQYF	TGTGCCAGCAGCCCCAGGGGGGAAGGAGGCTACGAGCAGTACTTC
TRBJ2-7	TRBV3-1	.	.	CVSSLTGGEQYF	TGTGTCAGCAGCCTTACAGGTGGGGAGCAGTACTTC
TRBJ1-3	TRBV5-5	TRBD1	many	CASSPQGAGNTIYF	TGTGCCAGCAGCCCCCAGGGGGCTGGAAACACCATATATTTT
TRBJ2-2	TRBV5-1	.	.	CASSFTGTGELFF	TGCGCCAGCAGCTTCACAGGAACCGGGGAGCTATTCTTT
TRBJ1-2	TRBV19	.	.	CATKSPLRVTELPWSGYTF	TGTGCCACGAAAAGCCCCCTGAGGGTGACAGAATTACCATGGTCTGGCTACACCTTC
TRBJ2-1	TRBV20-1	.	once	CSARANLDNEQFF	TGCAGTGCTAGGGCCAACCTAGACAATGAGCAGTTCTTC
TRBJ2-7	TRBV10-1	TRBD2	.	CASRSAGAVFFFRDEQYF	TGCGCCAGCAGGTCAGCGGGAGCCGTTTTCTTTTTTCGTGACGAGCAGTACTTC
TRBJ2-2	TRBV6-4	.	many	CASSDVGTGELFF	TGTGCCAGCAGTGATGTTGGCACCGGGGAGCTGTTTTTT
TRBJ2-1	TRBV29-1	TRBD2	many	CSVALTSGRDNEQFF	TGCAGCGTTGCCTTGACTAGCGGGAGGGACAATGAGCAGTTCTTC
TRBJ2-3	TRBV20-1	.	.	CCAEGGAGGTHTQYF	TGCTGTGCCGAGGGAGGGGCAGGGGGCACACATACGCAGTATTTT
TRBJ2-7	TRBV2	TRBD2	medium-sized	CASSEREGTPYEQYF	TGTGCCAGCAGTGAGCGGGAGGGAACTCCCTACGAGCAGTACTTC
TRBJ1-1	TRBV20-1	TRBD1	few	CSASVPGQGFITEAFF	TGCAGTGCTAGCGTCCCGGGACAGGGCTTTATCACTGAAGCTTTCTTT
TRBJ2-1	TRBV18	.	.	CASSPWDTDNEQVF	TGTGCCAGCTCACCCTGGGACACTGACAATGAGCAGGTATTC
TRBJ2-1	TRBV10-3	TRBD2	many	CAIRGPGLAGNEQFF	TGTGCCATCAGGGGACCGGGACTAGCGGGGAATGAGCAGTTCTTC
TRBJ2-2	TRBV3-1	.	many	CASSQGSGGELFF	TGTGCCAGCAGCCAAGGTTCTGGCGGGGAGCTGTTTTTT
TRBJ1-6	TRBV18	.	.	CARSRQETSPLHF	TGTGCCAGATCGCGACAGGAAACTTCACCCCTCCACTTT
TRBJ2-1	TRBV4-3	.	many	CASSQEGYNEQFF	TGCGCCAGCAGCCAAGAGGGGTACAATGAGCAGTTCTTC
TRBJ2-4	TRBV11-2	TRBD1	many	CASSPRQGGGKNIQYF	TGTGCCAGCAGCCCCCGACAGGGGGGTGGCAAAAACATTCAGTACTTC